Listed below are T cell receptor beta chains from one sample, sequenced in a study of cytomegalovirus exposure and HLA in healthy donors. This table comes from immunoSEQ multiplex PCR, and its TCRdb copy is limited to in-frame clones, with some not included. Here the sample spans approximately 140,000 clones, roughly 79% being singletons. Sequencing input: PBMCs. The receptor set was obtained from a woman between 40 and 55 years old in good health and CMV-seropositive. CDR3s include the opening cysteine and the closing phenylalanine or tryptophan. The D gene is left open where the match is weak. Not all rows give a size; the values are once, few, many and, for expanded clones, a class.

CDR3nt: TGCGCCAGCAGCCAAGAAACGGGACTAGCGGGGGTAGATACGCAGTATTTT
CDR3aa: CASSQETGLAGVDTQYF
v_gene: TRBV4-1
j_gene: TRBJ2-3
abundance: NA
d_gene: TRBD2

CDR3nt: TGTGCCAGCAGCGTCCAGGGCCACGCCAGCTCCTACAATGAGCAGTTCTTC
CDR3aa: CASSVQGHASSYNEQFF
v_gene: TRBV9
j_gene: TRBJ2-1
abundance: NA
d_gene: NA

CDR3nt: TGTGCCAGCAGCCCTACGTCGGGGGGCACAGATACGCAGTATTTT
CDR3aa: CASSPTSGGTDTQYF
v_gene: TRBV11-2
j_gene: TRBJ2-3
abundance: once
d_gene: NA

CDR3nt: TGTGCCAGCAGCTTAGATCGGTCGTCTAGCGGGGCTTCGGATACGCAGTATTTT
CDR3aa: CASSLDRSSSGASDTQYF
v_gene: TRBV11-2
j_gene: TRBJ2-3
abundance: NA
d_gene: TRBD2

CDR3nt: TGCAGTGCTCGACAGGTAAACGAGCAGTACTTC
CDR3aa: CSARQVNEQYF
v_gene: TRBV20-1
j_gene: TRBJ2-7
abundance: NA
d_gene: NA

CDR3nt: TGTGCCAGCAGTTTACAGGGGGACACCGGGGAGCTGTTTTTT
CDR3aa: CASSLQGDTGELFF
v_gene: TRBV27
j_gene: TRBJ2-2
abundance: NA
d_gene: TRBD1

CDR3nt: TGTGCCATCAGTCCGGGACAGGGGGCTTCCGGCTACACCTTC
CDR3aa: CAISPGQGASGYTF
v_gene: TRBV10-3
j_gene: TRBJ1-2
abundance: NA
d_gene: TRBD1

CDR3nt: TGTGCCATCAGTGAATCCGGGACTCTTAACACCGGGGAGCTGTTTTTT
CDR3aa: CAISESGTLNTGELFF
v_gene: TRBV10-3
j_gene: TRBJ2-2
abundance: few
d_gene: NA

CDR3nt: TGTGCCAGCAGCGGACAGGCCAACACTGAAGCTTTCTTT
CDR3aa: CASSGQANTEAFF
v_gene: TRBV14
j_gene: TRBJ1-1
abundance: NA
d_gene: TRBD1

CDR3nt: TGTGCCAGCAGTCGTGACAGGGGTAGATATCAGCCCCAGCATTTT
CDR3aa: CASSRDRGRYQPQHF
v_gene: TRBV6-5
j_gene: TRBJ1-5
abundance: NA
d_gene: TRBD1

CDR3nt: TGTGCCAGCTCACCACAGGGGGCCCCGAACACCGGGGAGCTGTTTTTT
CDR3aa: CASSPQGAPNTGELFF
v_gene: TRBV18
j_gene: TRBJ2-2
abundance: NA
d_gene: TRBD1

CDR3nt: TGTGCCAGCAGCCAGGGACAGGGGAGACGTGAAGCTTTCTTT
CDR3aa: CASSQGQGRREAFF
v_gene: TRBV6-6
j_gene: TRBJ1-1
abundance: NA
d_gene: TRBD1

CDR3nt: TGTGCCACCAGCAGAGTTTCGGGGGATTCCTATGGCTACACCTTC
CDR3aa: CATSRVSGDSYGYTF
v_gene: TRBV15
j_gene: TRBJ1-2
abundance: NA
d_gene: NA

CDR3nt: TGCGCCAGCAGCCAAGATCCCCAGGGGATAGGCTATGGCTACACCTTC
CDR3aa: CASSQDPQGIGYGYTF
v_gene: TRBV4-1
j_gene: TRBJ1-2
abundance: NA
d_gene: NA

CDR3nt: TGTGCCAGCACCAATTCAGGTGGCCCGCAGGGCTACACCTTC
CDR3aa: CASTNSGGPQGYTF
v_gene: TRBV6-1
j_gene: TRBJ1-2
abundance: once
d_gene: NA

CDR3nt: TGTGCCAGCCTTCTCGACAGGGCCTACGAGCAGTACTTC
CDR3aa: CASLLDRAYEQYF
v_gene: TRBV6-1
j_gene: TRBJ2-7
abundance: NA
d_gene: TRBD1

CDR3nt: TGTGCCAGCAGCCTGAACGGGGAGGAGACCCAGTACTTC
CDR3aa: CASSLNGEETQYF
v_gene: TRBV4-2
j_gene: TRBJ2-5
abundance: NA
d_gene: NA